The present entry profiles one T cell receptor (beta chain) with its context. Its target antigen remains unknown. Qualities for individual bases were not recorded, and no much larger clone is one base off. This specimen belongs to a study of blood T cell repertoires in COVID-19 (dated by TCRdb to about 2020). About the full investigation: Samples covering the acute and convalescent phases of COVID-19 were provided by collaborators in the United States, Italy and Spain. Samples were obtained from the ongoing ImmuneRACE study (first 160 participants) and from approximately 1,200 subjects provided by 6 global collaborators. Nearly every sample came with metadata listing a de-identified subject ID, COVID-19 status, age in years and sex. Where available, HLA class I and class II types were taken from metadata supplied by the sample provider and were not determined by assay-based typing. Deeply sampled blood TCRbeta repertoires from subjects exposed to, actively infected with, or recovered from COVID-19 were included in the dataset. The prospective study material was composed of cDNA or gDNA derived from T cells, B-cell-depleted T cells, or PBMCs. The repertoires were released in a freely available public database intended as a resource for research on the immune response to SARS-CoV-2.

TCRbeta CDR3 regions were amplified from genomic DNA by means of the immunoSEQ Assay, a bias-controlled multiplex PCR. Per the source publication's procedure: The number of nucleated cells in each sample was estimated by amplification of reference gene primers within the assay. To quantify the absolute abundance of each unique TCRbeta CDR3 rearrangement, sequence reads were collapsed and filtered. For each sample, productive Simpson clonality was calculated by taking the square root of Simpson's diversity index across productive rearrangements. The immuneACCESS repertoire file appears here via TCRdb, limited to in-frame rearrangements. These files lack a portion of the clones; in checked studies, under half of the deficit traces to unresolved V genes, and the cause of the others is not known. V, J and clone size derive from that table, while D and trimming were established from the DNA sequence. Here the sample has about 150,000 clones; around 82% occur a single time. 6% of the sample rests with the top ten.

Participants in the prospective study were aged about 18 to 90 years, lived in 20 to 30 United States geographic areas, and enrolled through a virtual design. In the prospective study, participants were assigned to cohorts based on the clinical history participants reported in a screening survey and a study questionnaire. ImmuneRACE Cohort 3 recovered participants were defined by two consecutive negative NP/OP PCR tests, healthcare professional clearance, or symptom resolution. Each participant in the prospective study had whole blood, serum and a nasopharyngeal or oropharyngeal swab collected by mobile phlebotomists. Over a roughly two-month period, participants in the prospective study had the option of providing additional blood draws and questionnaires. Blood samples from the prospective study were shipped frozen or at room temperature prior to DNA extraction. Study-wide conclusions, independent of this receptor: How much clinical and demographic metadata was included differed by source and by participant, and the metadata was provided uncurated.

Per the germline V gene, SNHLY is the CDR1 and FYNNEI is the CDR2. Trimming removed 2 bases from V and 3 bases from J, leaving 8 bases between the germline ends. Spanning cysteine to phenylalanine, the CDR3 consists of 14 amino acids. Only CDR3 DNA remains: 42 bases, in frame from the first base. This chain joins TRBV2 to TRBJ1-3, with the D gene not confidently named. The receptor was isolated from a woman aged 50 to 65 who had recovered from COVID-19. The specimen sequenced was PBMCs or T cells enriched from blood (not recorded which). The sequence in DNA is TGTGCCAGCAGTGAATTTCGGGATGGAAACACCATATATTTT. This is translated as CASSEFRDGNTIYF.